These 18 T cell receptor beta chains originate from one sample sequenced in a study of blood T cells in healthy people across ages. For the second PCR, which ran for about 7 to 11 cycles, a sample-barcoded 5' primer and a J-beta primer mix were used. TCRdb itself ran the 5' RACE reads through MiXCR, one entry per CDR3 protein. The table has 500,000 to 650,000 distinct CDR3 sequences, over 25% seen once. These data were likewise used in another study, on T cells of mothers and their children.

The specimen was blood. Receptors originate from a boy aged 2-9 years in good health.

In this sample, this clonotype turned up a few times. The chain combines TRBV20-1 with TRBJ2-3, with 7 bases that match TRBD2. From germline, CDR1 is DFQATT and CDR2 SNEGSKA (reference sequence). The ends lost 8 bases at V and 2 bases at J; junction bases unmatched: 10. The CDR3 sequence is 14 residues long. In DNA, the CDR3 is TGCAGTCCGTCCGCAGCGGGGATCACAGATACGCAGTATTTT. Encoded protein: CSPSAAGITDTQYF.

The chain has TRBV15 and TRBJ2-1; D call uncertain. CDR1 LNHNV and CDR2 YYDKDF come from the germline V gene (reference sequence). The CDR3 sequence is 13 residues long. V shed 0 bases and J shed 8 bases, with 8 bases lying between them. CDR3 region: CATSRDRRDEQFF. For the CDR3, the DNA is TGTGCCACCAGCAGAGATAGAAGGGATGAGCAGTTCTTC.

The V and J genes are TRBV18 and TRBJ2-4; 8 bases map to TRBD2. Germline CDR1 and CDR2: KGHSH and LQKENI. This CDR3 contains 15 residues. The junction had 7 bases not matched to a gene; V was cut back by 3 bases and J by 6 bases. CDR3 bases: TGTGCCAGCTCACCGGGACTAGGGTCGGGAAACATTCAGTACTTC. Translation gives CASSPGLGSGNIQYF.

The gene calls are TRBV11-2 and TRBJ2-3, with D tentatively TRBD1 (6 bases). The germline V gene has CDR1 SGHAT and CDR2 FQNNGV. There are 15 residues in the CDR3. With 5 bases removed from V and 1 base from J, the gap between germline ends came to 13 bases. CDR3 nucleotides: TGTGCCAGCAGCACCCTCAGGGGACGCACAGATACGCAGTATTTT. Encoded protein: CASSTLRGRTDTQYF.

This clonotype was counted between two and nine times. The chain is built from TRBV7-9 and TRBJ2-3; TRBD1 aligns across 10 bases. With V trimmed by 4 bases and J by 6 bases, 10 bases remained unmatched. Germline V gene lookup returns CDR1 SEHNR and CDR2 FQNEAQ (reference sequence). This CDR3 comprises 16 residues. CDR3: CASSYLGTGALDTQYF. DNA for the CDR3: TGTGCCAGCAGCTACCTCGGGACAGGGGCCTTGGATACGCAGTATTTT.

Only a few counts were recorded for this clonotype. The chain employs TRBV7-3 and TRBJ2-7; TRBD2 matches 13 bases. The DNA end is more similar to TRBJ2-1, so the J call may be wrong. The germline V gene encodes CDR1 SGHTA and CDR2 FQGTGA. The CDR3 runs to 15 residues. The CDR3 spells CASSIRLAGGQEQFF. The CDR3 bases are TGTGCCAGCAGCATTAGACTAGCGGGGGGACAAGAGCAGTTCTTC.

This clonotype was seen a handful of times. An end of the junction differs from the germline gene, which may be a read error. V gene TRBV20-1 combines with J gene TRBJ2-1; 9 bases fit TRBD2. Germline lookup yields CDR1 DFQATT and CDR2 SNEGSKA (reference sequence). This CDR3 has 14 residues. The CDR3 DNA reads TGCAGTGCCCTAGAGATTAGCGGGAGCGATGAGCGGTTCTTC. This encodes CSALEISGSDERFF.

This rearrangement joins TRBV18 to TRBJ2-4; D is undetermined. The V and J ends lost 2 bases and 13 bases respectively, with 9 bases between them. There are 11 residues in the CDR3. CDR1 and CDR2 (germline): KGHSH, LQKENI. CDR3 region: CASSPNRRQYF. The CDR3, as DNA: TGTGCCAGCTCACCAAACCGACGGCAGTACTTC.

The chain carries TRBV6-1 and TRBJ1-5; TRBD1 aligns across 7 bases. Germline V gene sequence: CDR1 MNHNS, CDR2 SASEGT. This CDR3 comprises 17 residues. J gave up 3 bases and V 4 bases, and 12 bases lay outside the gene matches. The CDR3 here is CASSAGSGGGINQPQHF. In nucleotides, the CDR3 is TGTGCCAGCAGTGCCGGCTCGGGAGGGGGCATCAATCAGCCCCAGCATTTT.

This clonotype was seen many times. The gene calls are TRBV3-1 and TRBJ2-4; 8 nucleotides match TRBD1. V shed 4 bases, J shed 5 bases, and the junction held 4 bases outside the gene matches. Germline V gene data show CDR1 as LGHDT and CDR2 as YNNKEL (reference sequence). The CDR3 loop spans 14 amino acids. CDR3 protein: CASSPRTGQNIQYF. The CDR3 DNA sequence: TGTGCCAGCAGCCCACGGACAGGGCAAAACATTCAGTACTTC.

This clonotype was counted between two and nine times. This chain connects TRBV6-5 to TRBJ2-5; D may be TRBD1 (5 bases). The CDR3 extends over 15 amino acids. The germline V gene has CDR1 MNHEY and CDR2 SVGAGI. The V and J ends lost 5 bases and 7 bases respectively, with 20 bases between them. This chain's CDR3 is CASSPPGKGRGTQYF. CDR3 nucleotides: TGTGCCAGCAGTCCGCCGGGCAAGGGGCGAGGGACCCAGTACTTC.

The chain recombines TRBV3-1 with TRBJ1-4; a weak D match, TRBD1 (6 bases). The V end was cut by 1 base, the J end by 3 bases, with 9 bases between. The CDR3 spans 15 residues. Per the germline V gene, CDR1 is LGHDT and CDR2 is YNNKEL (reference sequence). The CDR3 reads CASSQGGAANEKLFF. CDR3 bases: TGTGCCAGCAGCCAAGGGGGGGCAGCTAATGAAAAACTGTTTTTT. The whole variable domain, filled in from reference TRBV3-1 and TRBJ1-4, reads DTAVSQTPKYLVTQMGNDKSIKCEQNLGHDTMYWYKQDSKKFLKIMFSYNNKELIINETVPNRFSPKSPDKAHLNLHINSLELGDSAVYFCASSQGGAANEKLFFGSGTQLSVL.

The chain links TRBV15 to TRBJ1-2; 10 bases are a match to TRBD1. From germline, CDR1 is LNHNV and CDR2 YYDKDF (reference sequence). The CDR3 runs to 16 residues. Losses at the gene ends were 0 bases for V and 4 bases for J; bases not matched to a gene: 5. The CDR3 sequence: CATSREDRGRGYGYTF. The CDR3 DNA sequence: TGTGCCACCAGCAGAGAAGACAGGGGGCGCGGCTATGGCTACACCTTC.

With regard to this clonotype: One junction end does not reproduce the germline sequence, and a read error may be involved. The chain links TRBV7-9 to TRBJ2-5, with no clear D. Germline assignment: CDR1 SEHNR and CDR2 FQNEAQ (reference sequence). The CDR3 sequence is 12 residues long. CDR3 protein: CASSPVLEAQYF. The CDR3 DNA reads TGTGCCAGCAGCCCCGTCTTAGAGGCCCAGTACTTC.

The V call is TRBV4-2, the J call TRBJ1-3; D call uncertain. CDR1 is LGHNA and CDR2 is YNFKEQ in the germline V gene. The CDR3 is 14 amino acids. The V and J ends lost 3 bases and 4 bases respectively, with 10 bases between them. The CDR3 sequence is CASSQEVLGNTIYF. The DNA of the CDR3 is TGTGCCAGCAGCCAGGAGGTATTAGGAAACACCATATATTTT.

In its sample, this clonotype was seen a few times. This chain uses TRBV7-2 with TRBJ2-7, with no clear D. CDR3 size: 12 residues. V was pared by 5 bases and J by 3 bases, with 8 bases between. CDR1 is SGHTA and CDR2 is FQGNSA in the germline V gene. The CDR3 spells CASSLSFYEQYF. As DNA, the CDR3 is TGTGCCAGCAGCCTCTCCTTCTACGAGCAGTACTTC.

The V gene is TRBV12-3 or TRBV12-4, the J gene TRBJ2-5; perhaps TRBD2 as D (6 bases). CDR3 length: 15 amino acids. V lost 3 bases and J lost 2, with 13 bases in between. CDR3 residues: CASSFAGRIQETQYF. CDR3 nucleotide sequence: TGTGCCAGCAGTTTTGCGGGGCGGATACAAGAGACCCAGTACTTC.

This clonotype has just a few counts. This chain joins TRBV19 and TRBJ1-1, with D tentatively TRBD1 (5 bases). The CDR3 extends over 12 amino acids. Per germline, CDR1 LNHDA and CDR2 SQIVND (reference sequence). Deletions cut 4 bases from V and 12 bases from J, with 15 bases between. The CDR3 nucleotides read TGTGCCAGTAGTACCCCTGACACGGACACTTTCTTT. This translates into CASSTPDTDTFF. Based on the CDR3 plus reference TRBV19 and TRBJ1-1, the full variable domain is DGGITQSPKYLFRKEGQNVTLSCEQNLNHDAMYWYRQDPGQGLRLIYYSQIVNDFQKGDIAEGYSVSREKKESFPLTVTSAQKNPTAFYLCASSTPDTDTFFGQGTRLTVV.